This TCR beta chain emerged from a study of T cells expressing NK-cell markers. Turning to the study itself: It was sorted CD3+CD56-NKG2C+, CD3+CD56+NKG2C- and CD3+CD56+NKG2C+ T cells that provided the TCR beta repertoires. With respect to HCMV, seven of the eight sequenced donors were seropositive, and one was seronegative. Overall study results and limits: For four donors, these clonotypes were likewise the leading ones in the CD3+CD56-NKG2C+ fraction.

About this clonotype: Its antigen is unidentified.

Template switching by 5'RACE with UMIs generated the TCR beta cDNA. TCRdb reprocessed the 5' RACE reads and stores each CDR3 protein as one record, lacking DNA. This sample's table has roughly 390,000 distinct CDR3 sequences. The sequencing sample was made of blood T cells: a sorted CD56 or NKG2C T cell subset, CD4+ or CD8+ T cells, or bulk PBMC T cells (not recorded which). This clonotype was sampled from a man aged 18-75 years in good health.

The CDR3 sequence: CASSLAGGPSYEQYF. V and J are TRBV19 and TRBJ2-7; TCRdb returns TRBD2, unconfirmable since there is no DNA. CDR1 is LNHDA, CDR2 SQIVND, per germline (reference sequence). The CDR3 is made up of 15 amino acids.